In this sample, the clone carrying this T cell receptor beta chain turned up a few times. Deletions cut 5 bases from V and 3 bases from J, with 13 bases between. The CDR3 spans 14 residues. The germline V gene encodes CDR1 SGHAT and CDR2 FQNNGV. 13 Jbeta primers and 60 Vbeta primers were used for the PCR. Method: immunoSEQ multiplex PCR; TCRdb's copy keeps in-frame clones and lacks some. The repertoire has 110,000 to 150,000 clones, 75% of them found once; the top ten carry roughly 6.6%. These data come from a study of cytomegalovirus exposure and HLA in healthy donors. The clonotype was recovered from a man aged 25-45 years in good health and CMV-seronegative. This chain joins TRBV11-2 and TRBJ1-2; D is possibly TRBD1 (6 bases). Specimen: PBMCs. The CDR3 here is CASSPPGVDYGYTF. CDR3 DNA: TGTGCCAGCAGCCCCCCAGGGGTGGACTATGGCTACACCTTC. The whole variable domain, filled in from reference TRBV11-2 and TRBJ1-2, reads EAGVAQSPRYKIIEKRQSVAFWCNPISGHATLYWYQQILGQGPKLLIQFQNNGVVDDSQLPKDRFSAERLKGVDSTLKIQPAKLEDSAVYLCASSPPGVDYGYTFGSGTRLTVV.